This entry concerns a single TCR beta chain. Amplification targeted TCR beta CDR3 regions from RNA transcripts. Primed by the HTBI set, a first-round RT-PCR was run on the TCR CDR3. Each CDR3 protein gets one entry after TCRdb re-called the multiplex PCR reads with MiXCR. Among 45,000 to 75,000 distinct CDR3 sequences listed, just under 50% were seen once. Ophthalmopathy patients showed a Clinical Activity Score of at least 3, NOSPECS grade of at least 4 and duration under 3 months. The data were taken from a study of T cells in Graves' hyperthyroidism and ophthalmopathy. Trimming stripped 4 bases from V and 5 bases from J, with 6 bases between. Germline loops: CDR1 SGHDN, CDR2 FVKESK. This CDR3 has 13 residues.

This sequence originates from a woman aged 25 to 39 with Graves' ophthalmopathy. This rearrangement joins TRBV14 to TRBJ1-6; D is uncertain. Sequencing used blood. This CDR3 is CASSPSHNSPLHF. For the CDR3, the DNA is TGTGCCAGCAGCCCCAGCCATAATTCACCCCTCCACTTT. The entire variable domain, with the rest obtained from reference TRBV14 and TRBJ1-6, is as follows: EAGVTQFPSHSVIEKGQTVTLRCDPISGHDNLYWYRRVMGKEIKFLLHFVKESKQDESGMPNNRFLAERTGGTYSTLKVQPAELEDSGVYFCASSPSHNSPLHFGNGTRLTVT.